This TCR beta chain was recovered during a study of blood T cell repertoires in COVID-19. The CDR3 has 16 residues. Trimming stripped 1 base from V and 6 bases from J, with 19 bases between. The germline V gene encodes CDR1 SGHRS and CDR2 YFSETQ. The data were produced by immunoSEQ multiplex PCR, yet TCRdb's version contains in-frame clones alone and is incomplete. The sample shows about 100,000 clones, roughly 80% of them seen only once. The sample was peripheral blood. The clonotype originates from a man in his 70s with active or convalescent COVID-19. This chain connects TRBV5-1 to TRBJ1-2; D remains ambiguous. The CDR3 spells CASSLIPGGMADGYTF. CDR3 nucleotide sequence: TGCGCCAGCAGCTTGATCCCGGGAGGGATGGCCGATGGCTACACCTTC.